A selection of T cell receptor beta chains follows, all from one sample in a study of blood T cell repertoires in COVID-19. Produced via immunoSEQ multiplex PCR; TCRdb's table is partial and in-frame only. This sample carries approximately 100,000 clones, about 90% of them seen once, and the ten largest clones take 15% to 20%. Sequences were obtained from peripheral blood. The source of these receptors is a man aged 50-60 years with acute or convalescent COVID-19. Each CDR3 is given with its conserved first and last residue. Fields, in order: clone size, V gene, CDR3 protein. Only some rows state a clone size, as once, few, many or a class for expanded clones.

NA TRBV7-9 CASSLLTSGGPGEQFF
NA TRBV10-2 CASSELVNTEAFF
NA TRBV30 CAWTRQGLDQYGYTF
NA TRBV2 CASSAPGQGNQPQHF
NA TRBV3-1/TRBV3-2 CASSQEVQGVSPLHF
NA TRBV14 CASSDQGRGRVSGANVLTF
NA TRBV7-2 CASSPLAGAIYNEQFF
NA TRBV19 CASTLTPQQLTEAFF
NA TRBV6-5 CASSPRAYSGNTIYF
once TRBV19 CASRTQARRNTEAFF
NA TRBV2 CASGLLGGADGYTF
NA TRBV14 CASSQGGTISQTQYF
NA TRBV11-3 CASSPRGVQGGTGELFF
few TRBV19 CASRSTGTQGSYEQYF
NA TRBV7-9 CASSPRTGKAYNSPLHF
few TRBV15 CATSMTPRESPLHF
NA TRBV5-4 CASSLGGSSGNTIYF
NA TRBV10-3 CAISDQVNTEAFF
NA TRBV6-5 CASSRVAGAAFF
NA TRBV7-2 CASSLRDRVNEKLFF
NA TRBV3-1/TRBV3-2 CASSQDPRTGTSGTGELFF
NA TRBV21-1 CASSFRDSSNQPQHF
NA TRBV6-5 CASSFQGEQFF
NA TRBV19 CASSKQDRGHQPQHF
once TRBV3-1/TRBV3-2 CASSQEAGSGNTGELFF
NA TRBV5-1 CASSLLTSGGNGNEQFF
NA TRBV30 CAWITGWNTEAFF
NA TRBV4-2 CASSPQPRMSGEETQYF
NA TRBV5-4 CASSLGAGARYGYTF
NA TRBV18 CASSSLGLGPYEQYF
NA TRBV15 CATSRLQSSNQPQHF
NA TRBV3-1/TRBV3-2 CASSQDFSLSRGDTQYF
NA TRBV7-9 CASSFPMNTEAFF
NA TRBV27 CASSRQSGTGGNQPQHF
NA TRBV19 CASSHDRGRGTATDTQYF
NA TRBV2 CASIRDRTPTGELFF
NA TRBV5-1 CASSSGAGEETQYF